A single sample gave rise to the 9 T cell receptor beta chains below, sequenced in a study of T cells in localized non-small cell lung cancer. Using immunoSEQ multiplex PCR, the repertoire was profiled, and TCRdb retains in-frame clones only, with some absent. This sample carries tens of thousands of clones, over 75% of them seen once, and the ten largest clones take around 28%. The sequences come from peripheral blood, collected before any cancer treatment. The receptors were sampled from an older male donor with stage I squamous cell lung carcinoma.

The chain carries TRBV6-6 and TRBJ2-5; no definite D call. Germline CDR1 and CDR2: MNHNY and SVGAGI (reference sequence). The CDR3 length is 12 residues. V lost 4 bases and J lost 2, with 5 bases in between. The DNA of the CDR3 is TGTGCCAGCAGTTTCAGTCAAGAGACCCAGTACTTC. Amino acid sequence: CASSFSQETQYF.

This chain uses TRBV18 with TRBJ2-1, with unresolved D. The CDR3 consists of 14 residues. Germline CDR1 and CDR2: KGHSH and LQKENI. V was clipped by 5 bases and J by 6 bases, with 14 bases between them. The DNA of the CDR3 is TGTGCCAGCTCATCCAGACTCGAAACCAATGAGCAGTTCTTC. Residues: CASSSRLETNEQFF.

The chain combines TRBV6-5 with TRBJ2-7; 7 bases are shared with TRBD1. V gave up 5 bases and J gave up 4 bases; unmatched junction bases: 5. The germline V gene encodes CDR1 MNHEY and CDR2 SVGAGI. The CDR3 spans 13 residues. The CDR3 DNA is TGTGCCAGCAGTCGACAGGGATCTTACGAGCAGTACTTC. Residues: CASSRQGSYEQYF.

The rearrangement links TRBV4-1 to TRBJ1-1, with a tentative D call TRBD1 (6 bases). Germline CDR1 reads MGHRA; CDR2 reads YSYEKL. The CDR3 is 16 residues long. V shed 6 bases and J shed 4 bases, with 21 bases lying between them. CDR3 DNA: TGCGCCAGCAGTCCCAAGCTACAGGGAGATCGCACTGAAGCTTTCTTT. Encoded protein: CASSPKLQGDRTEAFF.

The rearrangement links TRBV6-5 to TRBJ2-2; 8 bases match TRBD1. The ends lost 6 bases at V and 4 bases at J; junction bases unmatched: 4. The CDR3 sequence is 14 residues long. Per germline, CDR1 MNHEY and CDR2 SVGAGI. The CDR3 spells CASRSGQGTGELFF. DNA of the CDR3: TGTGCCAGCAGGTCAGGACAGGGCACCGGGGAGCTGTTTTTT.

This rearrangement joins TRBV11-2 to TRBJ1-4; 8 bases are shared with TRBD1. This CDR3 spans 16 amino acids. In germline, CDR1 is SGHAT, CDR2 FQNNGV. V lost 0 bases and J lost 8; bases outside the gene matches: 8. CDR3 in DNA: TGTGCCAGCAGCTTAGATTGGGACAGGCCTCACGAAAAACTGTTTTTT. The encoded protein is CASSLDWDRPHEKLFF.

The rearrangement links TRBV11-3 to TRBJ2-3; no definite D call. CDR3 length equals 14 residues. V lost 2 bases to trimming and J lost 5 bases, with 11 bases between them. Germline values: CDR1 SGHNT, CDR2 YENEEA. The CDR3 is CASSLTQVGDTQYF. CDR3 nucleotide sequence: TGTGCCAGCAGCTTAACTCAGGTGGGAGATACGCAGTATTTT.

For the CDR3, the DNA is TGTGCCAGCAGCCGGGACAGGGACTATGGCTACACCTTC. This codes for CASSRDRDYGYTF. The V gene is TRBV6-5, the J gene TRBJ1-2; 9 bases are shared with TRBD1. The CDR3 length is 13 residues. Germline lookup yields CDR1 MNHEY and CDR2 SVGAGI. V trimming: 6 bases; J trimming: 3 bases; junction bases outside the gene matches: 2.

The chain carries TRBV14 and TRBJ1-1; D ambiguous. Germline lookup yields CDR1 SGHDN and CDR2 FVKESK. The germline V and J ends were trimmed by 1 base and 0 bases, with 6 bases remaining between them. This CDR3 comprises 14 residues. The CDR3 nucleotides read TGTGCCAGCAGCCAAGGAACAGTGAACACTGAAGCTTTCTTT. Translating gives CASSQGTVNTEAFF.